Listed below are T cell receptor beta chains from one sample, sequenced in a study of T cell responses to AZD1222 COVID-19 vaccine. The data were produced by immunoSEQ multiplex PCR, yet TCRdb's version contains in-frame clones alone and is incomplete. The repertoire includes roughly 120,000 clones, roughly 87% of them detected once, and around 3% sits in the top ten. Sequencing was performed on peripheral blood, taken on day 0 of AZD1222 vaccination. These TCRs come from an adult in good health. The CDR3 runs from the conserved cysteine through the conserved F or W. A D gene is named only where the DNA matches it firmly.

d_call j_call v_call cdr3_aa cdr3_nt
- TRBJ1-1 TRBV28 CASRGDTEAFF TGTGCCAGCAGAGGGGACACTGAAGCTTTCTTT
- TRBJ1-1 TRBV7-3 CASSLTGTTPEAFF TGTGCCAGCAGCTTAACCGGGACGACCCCTGAAGCTTTCTTT
- TRBJ1-5 TRBV19 CASKPLTENQPQHF TGTGCCAGTAAACCTCTGACAGAAAATCAGCCCCAGCATTTT
TRBD1 TRBJ1-4 TRBV29-1 CSVTGTGGASNEKLFF TGCAGCGTCACCGGGACAGGGGGCGCCTCAAATGAAAAACTGTTTTTT
TRBD2 TRBJ2-5 TRBV24-1 CATSGGLAGTDKETQYF TGTGCCACCAGTGGCGGGCTAGCGGGTACAGATAAAGAGACCCAGTACTTC
TRBD1 TRBJ1-2 TRBV5-1 CASSRDRGDYGYTF TGCGCCAGCAGCAGGGACAGGGGCGACTATGGCTACACCTTC
- TRBJ2-1 TRBV7-6 CASSFEGGSYNEQFF TGTGCCAGCAGCTTCGAAGGGGGGTCCTACAATGAGCAGTTCTTC
- TRBJ1-2 TRBV27 CASRGDGRRYGYTF TGTGCCAGCAGGGGGGACGGACGACGCTATGGCTACACCTTC
TRBD1 TRBJ1-2 TRBV3-1/TRBV3-2 CASSLRQGNYGYTF TGTGCCAGCAGCCTTCGACAGGGGAACTATGGCTACACCTTC
TRBD2 TRBJ2-3 TRBV4-1 CASSRGGTSGRTDTQYF TGCGCCAGCAGCCGGGGCGGGACTAGCGGGCGCACAGATACGCAGTATTTT
TRBD2 TRBJ2-7 TRBV20-1 CSASGGLAGLSRYEQYF TGCAGTGCTAGTGGTGGACTAGCGGGGTTATCGCGCTACGAGCAGTACTTC